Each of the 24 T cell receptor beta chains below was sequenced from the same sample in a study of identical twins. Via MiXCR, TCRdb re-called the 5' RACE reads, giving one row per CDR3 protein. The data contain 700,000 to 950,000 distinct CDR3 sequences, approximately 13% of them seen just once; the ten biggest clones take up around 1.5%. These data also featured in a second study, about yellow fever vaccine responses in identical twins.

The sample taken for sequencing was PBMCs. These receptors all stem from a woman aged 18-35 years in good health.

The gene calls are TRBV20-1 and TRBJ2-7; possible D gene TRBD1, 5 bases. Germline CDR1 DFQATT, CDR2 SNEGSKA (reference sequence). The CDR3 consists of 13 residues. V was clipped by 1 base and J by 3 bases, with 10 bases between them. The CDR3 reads CSARVADSYEQYF. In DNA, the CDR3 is TGCAGTGCTAGAGTTGCCGACAGCTACGAGCAGTACTTC.

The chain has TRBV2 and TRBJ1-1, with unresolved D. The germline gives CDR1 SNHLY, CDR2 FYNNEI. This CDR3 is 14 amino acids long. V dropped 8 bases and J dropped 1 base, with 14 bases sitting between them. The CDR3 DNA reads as TGTGCCAGCGGGTGGGTGTCATCGAACACTGAAGCTTTCTTT. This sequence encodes CASGWVSSNTEAFF.

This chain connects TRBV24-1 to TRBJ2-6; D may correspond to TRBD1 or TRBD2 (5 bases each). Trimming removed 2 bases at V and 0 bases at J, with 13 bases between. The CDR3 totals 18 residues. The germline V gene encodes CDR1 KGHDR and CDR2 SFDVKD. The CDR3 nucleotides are TGTGCCACCAGTGATTCCCCCGGGACCTCCTCTGGGGCCAACGTCCTGACTTTC. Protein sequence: CATSDSPGTSSGANVLTF.

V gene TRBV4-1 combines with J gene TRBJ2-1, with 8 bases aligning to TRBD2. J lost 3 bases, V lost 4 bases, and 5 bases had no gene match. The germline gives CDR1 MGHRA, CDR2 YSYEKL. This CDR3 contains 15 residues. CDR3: CASSPAGTSYNEQFF. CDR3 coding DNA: TGCGCCAGCAGCCCAGCCGGGACTAGCTACAATGAGCAGTTCTTC.

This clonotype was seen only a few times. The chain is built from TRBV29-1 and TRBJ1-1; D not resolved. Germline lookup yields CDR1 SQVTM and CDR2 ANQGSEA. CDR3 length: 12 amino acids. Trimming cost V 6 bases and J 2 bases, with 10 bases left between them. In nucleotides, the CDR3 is TGCAGCGTCCGGCCCCGTAACACTGAAGCTTTCTTT. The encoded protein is CSVRPRNTEAFF.

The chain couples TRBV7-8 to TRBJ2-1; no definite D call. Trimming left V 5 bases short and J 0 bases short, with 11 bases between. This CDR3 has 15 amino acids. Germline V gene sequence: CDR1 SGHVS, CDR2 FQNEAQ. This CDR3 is CASSPAGVSYNEQFF. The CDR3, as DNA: TGTGCCAGCAGCCCGGCCGGCGTCTCCTACAATGAGCAGTTCTTC.

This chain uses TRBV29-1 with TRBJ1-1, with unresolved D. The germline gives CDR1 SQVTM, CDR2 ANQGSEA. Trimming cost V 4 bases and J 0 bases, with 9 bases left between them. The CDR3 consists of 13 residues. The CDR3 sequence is CSVVGNLNTEAFF. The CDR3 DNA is TGCAGCGTTGTTGGCAACCTGAACACTGAAGCTTTCTTT.

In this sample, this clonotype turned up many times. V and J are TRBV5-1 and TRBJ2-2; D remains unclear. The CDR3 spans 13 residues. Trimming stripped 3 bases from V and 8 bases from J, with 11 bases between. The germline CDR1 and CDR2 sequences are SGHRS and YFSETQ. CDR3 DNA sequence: TGCGCCAGCAGCTCCCTTCCGCAAGGGGAGCTGTTTTTT. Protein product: CASSSLPQGELFF.

The chain's CDR3 is CAITEGQGASYEQYV. Written as DNA, the CDR3 is TGTGCCATCACCGAAGGACAGGGTGCGTCCTACGAGCAGTACGTC. The chain links TRBV10-3 to TRBJ2-7; 8 nucleotides agree with TRBD1. Germline CDR1 reads ENHRY; CDR2 reads SYGVKD. The CDR3 has 15 amino acids. Unmatched junction bases numbered 9, after V lost 7 bases and J lost 1 base.

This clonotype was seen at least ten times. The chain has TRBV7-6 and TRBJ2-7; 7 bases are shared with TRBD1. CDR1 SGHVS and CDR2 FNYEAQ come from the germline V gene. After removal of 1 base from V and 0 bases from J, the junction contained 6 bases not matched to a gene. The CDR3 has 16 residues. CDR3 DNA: TGTGCCAGCAGCTTAGAAGTGGCAGGGGGCTCCTACGAGCAGTACTTC. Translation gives CASSLEVAGGSYEQYF. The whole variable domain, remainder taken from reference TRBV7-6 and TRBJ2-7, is GAGVSQSPRYKVTKRGQDVALRCDPISGHVSLYWYRQALGQGPEFLTYFNYEAQQDKSGLPNDRFSAERPEGSISTLTIQRTEQRDSAMYRCASSLEVAGGSYEQYFGPGTRLTVT.

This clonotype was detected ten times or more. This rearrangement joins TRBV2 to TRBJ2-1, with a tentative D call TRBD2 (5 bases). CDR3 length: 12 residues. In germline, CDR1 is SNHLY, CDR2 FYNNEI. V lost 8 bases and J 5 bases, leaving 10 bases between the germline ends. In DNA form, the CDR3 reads TGTGCCAGCGGGAGAGACAACAATGAGCAGTTCTTC. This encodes CASGRDNNEQFF.

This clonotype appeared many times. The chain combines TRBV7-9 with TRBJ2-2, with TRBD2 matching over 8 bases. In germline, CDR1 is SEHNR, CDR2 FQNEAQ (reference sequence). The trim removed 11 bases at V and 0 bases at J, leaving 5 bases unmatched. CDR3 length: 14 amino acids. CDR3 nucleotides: TGTGCCGCAAAGCGGGGGTCGAACACCGGGGAGCTGTTTTTT. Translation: CAAKRGSNTGELFF.

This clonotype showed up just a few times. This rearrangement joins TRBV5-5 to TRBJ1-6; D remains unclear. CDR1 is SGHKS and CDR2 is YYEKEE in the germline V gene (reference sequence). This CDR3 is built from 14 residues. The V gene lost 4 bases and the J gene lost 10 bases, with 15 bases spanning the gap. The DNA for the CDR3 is TGTGCCAGCAGCCTGCCGACTCGGGGATCACCCCTCCACTTT. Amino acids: CASSLPTRGSPLHF.

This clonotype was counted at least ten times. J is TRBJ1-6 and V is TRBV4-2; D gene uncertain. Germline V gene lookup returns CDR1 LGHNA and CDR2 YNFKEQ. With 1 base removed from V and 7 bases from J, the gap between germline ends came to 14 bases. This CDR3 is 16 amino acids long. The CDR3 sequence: CASSQVWAALNSPLHF. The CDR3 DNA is TGTGCCAGCAGCCAAGTTTGGGCTGCCCTGAATTCACCCCTCCACTTT.

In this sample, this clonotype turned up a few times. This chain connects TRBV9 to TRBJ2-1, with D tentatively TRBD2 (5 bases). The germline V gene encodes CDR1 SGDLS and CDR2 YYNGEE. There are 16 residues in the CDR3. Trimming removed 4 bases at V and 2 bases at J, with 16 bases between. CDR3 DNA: TGTGCCAGCAGCCCGACCCCCGGGATGACCTACAATGAGCAGTTCTTC. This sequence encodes CASSPTPGMTYNEQFF. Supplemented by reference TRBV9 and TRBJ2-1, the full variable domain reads DSGVTQTPKHLITATGQRVTLRCSPRSGDLSVYWYQQSLDQGLQFLIQYYNGEERAKGNILERFSAQQFPDLHSELNLSSLELGDSALYFCASSPTPGMTYNEQFFGPGTRLTVL.

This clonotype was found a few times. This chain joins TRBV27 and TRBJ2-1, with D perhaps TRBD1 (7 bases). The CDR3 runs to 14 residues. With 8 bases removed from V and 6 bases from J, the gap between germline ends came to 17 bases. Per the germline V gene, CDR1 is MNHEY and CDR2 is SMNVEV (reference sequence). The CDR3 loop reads CASGPTGRGNEQFF. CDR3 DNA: TGTGCCAGCGGACCGACAGGGCGGGGCAATGAGCAGTTCTTC.

The CDR3 DNA is TGTGCCAGCAGTTGGGGACCGACGGATACGCAGTATTTT. The encoded protein is CASSWGPTDTQYF. J is TRBJ2-3 and V is TRBV27; D tentatively fits TRBD1 or TRBD2 (5 bases each). The germline V gene encodes CDR1 MNHEY and CDR2 SMNVEV (reference sequence). Trimming pared 4 bases from V and 6 bases from J, leaving 11 bases between. CDR3 length equals 13 residues.

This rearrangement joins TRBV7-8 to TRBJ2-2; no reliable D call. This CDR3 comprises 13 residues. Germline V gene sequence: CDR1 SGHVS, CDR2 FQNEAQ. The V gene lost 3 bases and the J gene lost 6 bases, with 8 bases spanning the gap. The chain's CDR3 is CASSFKVSGELFF. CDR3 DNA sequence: TGTGCCAGCAGCTTTAAAGTTTCCGGGGAGCTGTTTTTT.

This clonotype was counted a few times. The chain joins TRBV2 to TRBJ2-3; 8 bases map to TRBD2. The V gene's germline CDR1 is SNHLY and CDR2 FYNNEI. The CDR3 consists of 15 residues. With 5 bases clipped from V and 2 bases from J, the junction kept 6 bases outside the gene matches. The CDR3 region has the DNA TGTGCCAGCAGTCTGATGGGACTAGACACAGATACGCAGTATTTT. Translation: CASSLMGLDTDTQYF.

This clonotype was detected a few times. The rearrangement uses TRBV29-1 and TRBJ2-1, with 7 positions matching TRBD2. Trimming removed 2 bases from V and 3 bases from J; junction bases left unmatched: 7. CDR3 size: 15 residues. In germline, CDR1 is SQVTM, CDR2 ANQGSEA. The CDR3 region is CSVERVSGVYNEQFF. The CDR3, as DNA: TGCAGCGTTGAAAGGGTCAGCGGGGTCTACAATGAGCAGTTCTTC.

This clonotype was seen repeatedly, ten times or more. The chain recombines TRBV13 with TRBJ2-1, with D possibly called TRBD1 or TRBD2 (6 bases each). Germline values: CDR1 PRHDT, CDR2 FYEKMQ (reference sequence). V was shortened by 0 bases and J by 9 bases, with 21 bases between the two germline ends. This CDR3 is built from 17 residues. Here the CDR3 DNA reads TGTGCCAGCAGCTTAGGTGCCTACGGGGGCGTAAAGGGTGAGCAGTTCTTC. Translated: CASSLGAYGGVKGEQFF.

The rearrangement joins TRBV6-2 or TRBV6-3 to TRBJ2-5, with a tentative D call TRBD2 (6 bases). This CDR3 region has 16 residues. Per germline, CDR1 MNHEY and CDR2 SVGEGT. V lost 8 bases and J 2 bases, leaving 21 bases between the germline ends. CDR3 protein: CASRRELTVGQETQYF. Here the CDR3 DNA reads TGTGCCAGCCGGAGGGAGTTAACCGTAGGACAAGAGACCCAGTACTTC.

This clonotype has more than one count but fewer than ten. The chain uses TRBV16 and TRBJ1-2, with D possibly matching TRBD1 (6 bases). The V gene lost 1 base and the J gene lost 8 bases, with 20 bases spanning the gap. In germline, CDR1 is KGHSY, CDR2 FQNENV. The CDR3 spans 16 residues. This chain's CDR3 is CASSQLQARGEMGYTF. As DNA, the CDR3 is TGTGCCAGCAGCCAATTACAGGCCAGGGGTGAAATGGGCTACACCTTC.

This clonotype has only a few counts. The chain's CDR3 is CASSLLTGKNTEAFF. The DNA of the CDR3 is TGCGCCAGCAGCCTCCTGACAGGGAAGAACACTGAAGCTTTCTTT. The chain couples TRBV5-1 to TRBJ1-1; TRBD1 agrees at 7 bases. Unmatched junction bases numbered 7, after V lost 4 bases and J lost 1 base. Germline V CDR1 and CDR2: SGHRS, YFSETQ. The CDR3 has 15 amino acids.